These 10 T cell receptor beta chains were all obtained from the same sample, sequenced in a study of T-cell reconstitution after alpha-beta-depleted transplantation in children. Unique molecular identifiers were incorporated into the prepared TCRbeta library. TCRdb fed the PCR reads into MiXCR, producing one record per CDR3 protein. The sample consists of approximately 7,000 distinct CDR3 sequences, 5.3% of them appearing once. Sequenced material: PBMCs, mostly from graft donor cells, taken 180 days after TCRalphabeta/CD19-depleted stem cell transplant. The receptors come from a child less than two years old who had a stem cell transplant for acute myeloid leukemia, so the T cells may come from the graft donor.

This clonotype is classed as medium-sized. The J gene is TRBJ1-2, the V gene TRBV10-3; D is undetermined. V lost 4 bases to trimming and J lost 7 bases, with 13 bases between them. The CDR3 covers 13 residues. The germline CDR1 and CDR2 sequences are ENHRY and SYGVKD. CDR3 loop: CAISAGPVGGYTF. CDR3 nucleotides: TGTGCCATCAGTGCGGGCCCTGTTGGTGGCTACACCTTC.

This clonotype is categorized as medium-sized. This sequence joins TRBV29-1 and TRBJ2-1; 7 bases match TRBD1. This CDR3 has 14 residues. Trimming cost V 0 bases and J 7 bases; bases outside gene matches: 6. CDR1 SQVTM and CDR2 ANQGSEA come from the germline V gene. The CDR3 loop reads CSVEDPTGVNEQFF. The CDR3 region has the DNA TGCAGCGTTGAAGATCCAACAGGGGTAAATGAGCAGTTCTTC.

In this sample, this clonotype turned up many times. V gene TRBV28 combines with J gene TRBJ2-5; 9 bases agree with TRBD2. The germline V gene encodes CDR1 MDHEN and CDR2 SYDVKM. This CDR3 region has 14 residues. V was pared by 8 bases and J by 5 bases, with 9 bases of the junction left unmatched. The CDR3 protein is CASGGRVGRETQYF. The DNA of the CDR3 is TGTGCCAGCGGCGGGAGGGTTGGTAGGGAGACCCAGTACTTC. Filled out from reference TRBV28 and TRBJ2-5, the complete variable domain reads DVKVTQSSRYLVKRTGEKVFLECVQDMDHENMFWYRQDPGLGLRLIYFSYDVKMKEKGDIPEGYSVSREKKERFSLILESASTNQTSMYLCASGGRVGRETQYFGPGTRLLVL.

The table lists this clonotype with many counts. This rearrangement joins TRBV5-1 to TRBJ2-5; D possibly matches TRBD1 or TRBD2 (5 bases each). This CDR3 is built from 15 residues. The germline V gene encodes CDR1 SGHRS and CDR2 YFSETQ. Trimming took 1 base from V and 1 from J, leaving 11 bases between them. Here the CDR3 reads CASSLSWGIQETQYF. CDR3 DNA: TGCGCCAGCAGCTTGAGTTGGGGGATCCAAGAGACCCAGTACTTC.

This clonotype was picked up many times. The rearrangement uses TRBV19 and TRBJ1-6; D is possibly TRBD1 (5 bases). The CDR3 has 17 amino acids. CDR1 is LNHDA and CDR2 is SQIVND in the germline V gene (reference sequence). Trimming pared 3 bases from V and 8 bases from J, leaving 20 bases between. CDR3 in DNA: TGTGCCAGTAGTATCTGGAACAGACAGAGCGGCGATTCACCCCTCCACTTT. It yields the protein CASSIWNRQSGDSPLHF.

This clonotype qualifies as medium-sized. The rearrangement uses TRBV28 and TRBJ2-1; 7 bases agree with TRBD2. The CDR3 runs 17 residues. Germline V gives CDR1 MDHEN, CDR2 SYDVKM. V shed 5 bases, J shed 5 bases, and the junction held 15 bases outside the gene matches. Written as DNA, the CDR3 is TGTGCCAGCAGTCCAGCACCGGGACTACGACCTCACAATGAGCAGTTCTTC. Encoded protein: CASSPAPGLRPHNEQFF.

In this sample, this clonotype is medium-sized. V usage is TRBV7-9 and J usage is TRBJ2-7; TRBD1 might be the D (6 bases). V was pared by 6 bases and J by 1 base, with 19 bases between. The CDR3 sequence is 16 residues long. CDR1 SEHNR and CDR2 FQNEAQ come from the germline V gene (reference sequence). The CDR3 coding sequence is TGTGCCAGCAGACGGGAATACTTGGGGGCATCCTACGAGCAGTACTTC. Amino acid sequence: CASRREYLGASYEQYF.

By sample share, this clonotype is medium-sized. CDR3: CASSYSINRVYEQYF. The CDR3 DNA sequence: TGTGCCAGCAGTTACTCAATTAACAGGGTTTACGAGCAGTACTTC. This sequence joins TRBV6-5 and TRBJ2-7; D is perhaps TRBD1 (6 bases). This CDR3 has 15 residues. Germline V gives CDR1 MNHEY, CDR2 SVGAGI. The germline V and J ends were trimmed by 0 bases and 4 bases, with 13 bases remaining between them.

Many counts were recorded for this clonotype. This chain links TRBV4-1 with TRBJ2-3, with D tentatively TRBD1 or TRBD2 (7 bases each). This CDR3 has 16 residues. Germline V gene lookup returns CDR1 MGHRA and CDR2 YSYEKL. V lost 4 bases to trimming and J lost 3 bases, with 17 bases between them. DNA of the CDR3: TGCGCCAGCAGCCCGACGGGACAGCGGGGTACAGATACGCAGTATTTT. Residues: CASSPTGQRGTDTQYF.

This clonotype was seen ten or more times. The V gene is TRBV5-1, the J gene TRBJ2-7; D not resolved. Trimming removed 0 bases from V and 5 bases from J, with 12 bases in between. Germline CDR1 SGHRS, CDR2 YFSETQ. The CDR3 covers 14 residues. The CDR3 loop is CASSLEGQSHEQYF. The DNA of the CDR3 is TGCGCCAGCAGCTTGGAAGGCCAGTCACACGAGCAGTACTTC. The complete variable domain, with remaining parts taken from reference TRBV5-1 and TRBJ2-7, reads KAGVTQTPRYLIKTRGQQVTLSCSPISGHRSVSWYQQTPGQGLQFLFEYFSETQRNKGNFPGRFSGRQFSNSRSEMNVSTLELGDSALYLCASSLEGQSHEQYFGPGTRLTVT.